These 18 T cell receptor beta chains were sequenced from one sample in a study of blood T cell repertoires in COVID-19. Profiling relied on immunoSEQ multiplex PCR, and the TCRdb table lists in-frame clones only, not all of them. The sample includes about 58,000 clones, about nine tenths seen only once; the top ten take about 13%. Material: peripheral blood. Receptor source: a woman aged 55-70 years with active COVID-19.

V gene TRBV29-1 combines with J gene TRBJ2-3, with 7 bases matching TRBD2. Germline loops: CDR1 SQVTM, CDR2 ANQGSEA. The CDR3 consists of 13 residues. The V gene end was trimmed by 8 bases and the J gene end by 5 bases; junction bases not matched to a gene: 10. CDR3 in DNA: TGCAGCCCCTTTGGTGGGGGGGGAGATACGCAGTATTTT. Encoded protein: CSPFGGGGDTQYF.

The chain has TRBV27 and TRBJ2-3, with D tentatively TRBD2 (5 bases). CDR1 is MNHEY and CDR2 is SMNVEV in the germline V gene (reference sequence). Trimming left V 5 bases short and J 0 bases short, with 9 bases between. The CDR3 is 14 residues long. CDR3 region: CASSPGLSTDTQYF. The CDR3 DNA follows: TGTGCCAGCAGTCCCGGACTTAGCACAGATACGCAGTATTTT.

This chain connects TRBV6-5 to TRBJ2-2; D unclear. CDR1 MNHEY and CDR2 SVGAGI come from the germline V gene. The length of the CDR3 is 13 residues. Trimming removed 6 bases at V and 4 bases at J, with 9 bases between. The CDR3, as DNA: TGTGCCAGCAGCCGGGTTGGCACCGGGGAGCTGTTTTTT. Translation gives CASSRVGTGELFF.

The table lists this clone with a few counts. The rearrangement joins TRBV5-4 to TRBJ2-3; TRBD2 agrees at 11 bases. Per the germline V gene, CDR1 is SGHNT and CDR2 is YYREEE (reference sequence). Trimming removed 2 bases from V and 0 bases from J; junction bases left unmatched: 2. The CDR3 runs to 16 residues. The CDR3 DNA follows: TGTGCCAGCAGCTTCCCTAGCGGGGGGAGCACAGATACGCAGTATTTT. Protein sequence: CASSFPSGGSTDTQYF.

The V and J genes are TRBV18 and TRBJ2-5; D ambiguous. CDR3 length equals 12 residues. Deletions cut 3 bases from V and 4 bases from J, with 6 bases between. Germline V gene sequence: CDR1 KGHSH, CDR2 LQKENI. The CDR3 DNA sequence: TGTGCCAGCTCACCCCTAGGAGAGACCCAGTACTTC. Translated, it gives CASSPLGETQYF.

The chain has TRBV3-1 (or the pseudogene TRBV3-2) and TRBJ2-1; no reliable D call. Germline loops: CDR1 LGHDT, CDR2 YNNKEL (reference sequence). This CDR3 contains 11 residues. The V gene lost 5 bases and the J gene lost 9 bases, with 8 bases spanning the gap. The CDR3 coding sequence is TGTGCCAGCAGCTTACAATCTGAGCAGTTCTTC. Translated: CASSLQSEQFF.

The genes are TRBV30 and TRBJ1-3; D unclear. The CDR3 extends over 14 amino acids. CDR1 is GTSNPN and CDR2 is SVGIG in the germline V gene (reference sequence). Trimming removed 5 bases at V and 5 bases at J, with 16 bases between. The CDR3 loop reads CAWWRTSGRNTIYF. The CDR3 DNA is TGTGCCTGGTGGAGGACTTCGGGGAGAAACACCATATATTTT.

The genes are TRBV19 and TRBJ2-1, with a tentative D call TRBD2 (5 bases). Between the trimmed V and J ends, which lost 3 bases and 8 bases, there was a span of 14 bases. The CDR3 loop spans 14 amino acids. CDR1 and CDR2 (germline): LNHDA, SQIVND (reference sequence). As DNA, the CDR3 is TGTGCCAGTAGTATTCTAGCACCGGAGTATGAGCAGTTCTTC. Residues: CASSILAPEYEQFF.

This chain connects TRBV11-2 to TRBJ1-1; D perhaps matches TRBD1 (5 bases). This CDR3 region has 15 residues. CDR1 is SGHAT, CDR2 FQNNGV, per germline. Trimming took 6 bases from V and 4 from J, leaving 18 bases between them. The CDR3 sequence is CASSLVGGTATEAFF. CDR3 sequence (DNA): TGTGCCAGCAGTCTCGTCGGGGGGACGGCCACTGAAGCTTTCTTT.

In this sample, this clone turned up once. The chain is built from TRBV9 and TRBJ2-3; weak D call: TRBD2 (6 bases). Germline V CDR1 and CDR2: SGDLS, YYNGEE. CDR3 length equals 16 residues. The V end was cut by 4 bases, the J end by 2 bases, with 17 bases between. CDR3 sequence: CASSWGDPLNTDTQYF. CDR3 sequence (DNA): TGTGCCAGCAGCTGGGGGGACCCACTCAACACAGATACGCAGTATTTT. The whole variable domain, filled in from reference TRBV9 and TRBJ2-3, reads DSGVTQTPKHLITATGQRVTLRCSPRSGDLSVYWYQQSLDQGLQFLIQYYNGEERAKGNILERFSAQQFPDLHSELNLSSLELGDSALYFCASSWGDPLNTDTQYFGPGTRLTVL.

The chain couples TRBV30 to TRBJ2-7; D call uncertain. Per germline, CDR1 GTSNPN and CDR2 SVGIG (reference sequence). V was shortened by 4 bases and J by 2 bases, with 12 bases between the two germline ends. CDR3 length: 13 amino acids. The CDR3 DNA is TGTGCCTGGATAGGCATTAGCACCTACGAGCAGTACTTC. This gives the protein CAWIGISTYEQYF.

CDR3 sequence (DNA): TGTGCCAGCAGCTTGAGAAGCGGATCCTACAATGAGCAGTTCTTC. This gives the protein CASSLRSGSYNEQFF. The chain joins TRBV5-6 to TRBJ2-1, with D perhaps matching TRBD2 (5 bases). Germline CDR1 SGHDT, CDR2 YYEEEE. This CDR3 is built from 15 residues. V was trimmed by 1 base and J by 1 base, leaving 9 bases between them.

This sequence joins TRBV24-1 and TRBJ2-5, with D possibly being TRBD2 (5 bases). The V and J ends lost 3 bases and 9 bases respectively, with 13 bases between them. Germline loops: CDR1 KGHDR, CDR2 SFDVKD. This CDR3 comprises 13 residues. CDR3 sequence: CATSDGLGNAQYF. The CDR3 bases are TGTGCCACCAGTGATGGACTCGGAAATGCCCAGTACTTC.

J is TRBJ2-6 and V is TRBV7-9; 8 bases are a match to TRBD1. The CDR3 spans 17 residues. The trim removed 6 bases at V and 0 bases at J, leaving 7 bases unmatched. CDR1 and CDR2 (germline): SEHNR, FQNEAQ (reference sequence). The CDR3 reads CASRAGTGNSGANVLTF. The CDR3 DNA sequence: TGTGCCAGCAGGGCCGGGACAGGTAACTCTGGGGCCAACGTCCTGACTTTC. The full variable domain, with the rest looked up from reference TRBV7-9 and TRBJ2-6, is DTGVSQNPRHKITKRGQNVTFRCDPISEHNRLYWYRQTLGQGPEFLTYFQNEAQLEKSRLLSDRFSAERPKGSFSTLEIQRTEQGDSAMYLCASRAGTGNSGANVLTFGAGSRLTVL.

This chain links TRBV27 with TRBJ2-1; 7 nucleotides align to TRBD1. From germline, CDR1 is MNHEY and CDR2 SMNVEV (reference sequence). V lost 5 bases to trimming and J lost 4 bases; unmatched junction nucleotides: 8. The CDR3 totals 15 residues. The CDR3 is CASSPDRVPYNEQFF. The CDR3 coding sequence is TGTGCCAGCAGTCCAGACAGGGTCCCATACAATGAGCAGTTCTTC.

The chain is built from TRBV5-1 and TRBJ1-2; D is ambiguous. Trimming took off 0 bases at V and 6 bases at J, with 9 bases between the two ends. The CDR3 runs to 13 residues. The germline V gene encodes CDR1 SGHRS and CDR2 YFSETQ. This chain's CDR3 is CASSLVQSDGYTF. The CDR3 nucleotides read TGCGCCAGCAGCTTGGTACAGTCAGATGGCTACACCTTC.

The J gene is TRBJ1-5, the V gene TRBV7-3; D not certain. V was pared by 11 bases and J by 0 bases, with 11 bases between. CDR1 is SGHTA and CDR2 is FQGTGA in the germline V gene. The CDR3 consists of 13 residues. The DNA for the CDR3 is TGTGCCGTGGCAGTTGTTAGCAATCAGCCCCAGCATTTT. Protein product: CAVAVVSNQPQHF.

V is TRBV5-5 and J is TRBJ1-6, with TRBD1 matching 8 bases. This CDR3 has 15 amino acids. Germline-derived CDR1 and CDR2 are SGHKS and YYEKEE (reference sequence). V was clipped by 4 bases and J by 11 bases; unmatched bases: 11. CDR3 region: CASSPDRGRVTPLHF. CDR3 nucleotide sequence: TGTGCCAGCAGCCCTGACAGGGGTCGGGTGACACCCCTCCACTTT.